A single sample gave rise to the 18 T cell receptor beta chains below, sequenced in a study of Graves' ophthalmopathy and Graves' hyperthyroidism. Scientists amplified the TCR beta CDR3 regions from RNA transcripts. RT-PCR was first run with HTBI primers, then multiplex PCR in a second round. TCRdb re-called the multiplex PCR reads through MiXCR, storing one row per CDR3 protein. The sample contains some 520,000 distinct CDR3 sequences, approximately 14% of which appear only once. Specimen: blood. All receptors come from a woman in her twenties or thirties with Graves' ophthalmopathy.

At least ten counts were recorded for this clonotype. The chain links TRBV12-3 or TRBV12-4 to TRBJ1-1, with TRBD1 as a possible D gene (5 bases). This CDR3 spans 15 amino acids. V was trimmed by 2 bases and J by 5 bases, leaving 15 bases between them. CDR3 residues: CASSLRQTYRTEAFF. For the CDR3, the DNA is TGTGCCAGCAGTTTACGACAGACTTACCGGACTGAAGCTTTCTTT.

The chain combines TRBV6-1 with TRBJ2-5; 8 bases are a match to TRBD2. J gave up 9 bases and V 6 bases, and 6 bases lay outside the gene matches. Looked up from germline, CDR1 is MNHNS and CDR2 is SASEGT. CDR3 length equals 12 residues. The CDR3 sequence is CASRPSGGAQYF. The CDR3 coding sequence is TGTGCCAGCAGACCGAGCGGGGGTGCCCAGTACTTC.

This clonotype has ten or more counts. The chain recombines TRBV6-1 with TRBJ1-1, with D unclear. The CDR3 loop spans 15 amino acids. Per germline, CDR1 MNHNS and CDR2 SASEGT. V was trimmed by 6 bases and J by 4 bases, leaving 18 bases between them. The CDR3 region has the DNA TGTGCCAGCAGAAACGACCTACTACGTGTCACTGAAGCTTTCTTT. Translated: CASRNDLLRVTEAFF.

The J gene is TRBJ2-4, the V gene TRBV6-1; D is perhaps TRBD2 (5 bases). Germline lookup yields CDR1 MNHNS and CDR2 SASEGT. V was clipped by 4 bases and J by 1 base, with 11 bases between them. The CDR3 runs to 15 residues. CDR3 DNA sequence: TGTGCCAGCAGTGGGTTAGCGAGGGCCAAAAACATTCAGTACTTC. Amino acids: CASSGLARAKNIQYF.

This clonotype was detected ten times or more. This CDR3 is CAWGSGSGQYF. DNA for the CDR3: TGTGCCTGGGGTAGCGGGAGCGGGCAGTACTTC. This sequence joins TRBV30 and TRBJ2-7, with 9 bases fitting TRBD2. Germline V gene sequence: CDR1 GTSNPN, CDR2 SVGIG (reference sequence). Germline trimming cut 5 bases from V and 9 bases from J; bases unmatched to any gene: 5. This CDR3 region has 11 residues.

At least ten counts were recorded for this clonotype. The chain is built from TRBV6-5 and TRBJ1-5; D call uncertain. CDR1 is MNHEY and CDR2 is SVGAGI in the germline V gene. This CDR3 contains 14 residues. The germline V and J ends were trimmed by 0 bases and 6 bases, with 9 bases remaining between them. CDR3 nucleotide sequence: TGTGCCAGCAGTTACTCTCATTTACCTCAGCCCCAGCATTTT. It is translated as CASSYSHLPQPQHF.

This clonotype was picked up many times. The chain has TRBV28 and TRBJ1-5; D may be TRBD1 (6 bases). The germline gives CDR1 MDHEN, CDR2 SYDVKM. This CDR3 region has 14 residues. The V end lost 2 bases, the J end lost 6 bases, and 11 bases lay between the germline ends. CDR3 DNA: TGTGCCAGCAGTTTAGTCCAGGGGTTTCAGCCCCAGCATTTT. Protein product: CASSLVQGFQPQHF.

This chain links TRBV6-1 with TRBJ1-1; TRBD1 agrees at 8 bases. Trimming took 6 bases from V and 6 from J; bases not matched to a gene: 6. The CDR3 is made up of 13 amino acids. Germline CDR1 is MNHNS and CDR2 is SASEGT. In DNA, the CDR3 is TGTGCCAGCAGGACAGGGGAAAATCCTGAAGCTTTCTTT. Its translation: CASRTGENPEAFF.

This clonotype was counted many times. CDR3 coding DNA: TGTGCCAGCAGTTTGCCCCCGGGACAGTCCTACCAAGAGACCCAGTACTTC. As protein: CASSLPPGQSYQETQYF. The rearrangement uses TRBV28 and TRBJ2-5; 7 bases are a match to TRBD1. The CDR3 runs 17 residues. In germline, CDR1 is MDHEN, CDR2 SYDVKM. Germline trimming cut 3 bases from V and 0 bases from J; bases unmatched to any gene: 10.

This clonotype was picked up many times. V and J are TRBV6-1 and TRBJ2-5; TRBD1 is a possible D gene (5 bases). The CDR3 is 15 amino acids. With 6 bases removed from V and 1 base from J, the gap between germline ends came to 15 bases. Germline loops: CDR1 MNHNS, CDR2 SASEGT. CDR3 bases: TGTGCCAGCAGCACCTTCCATGGGGCCCAAGAGACCCAGTACTTC. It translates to CASSTFHGAQETQYF.

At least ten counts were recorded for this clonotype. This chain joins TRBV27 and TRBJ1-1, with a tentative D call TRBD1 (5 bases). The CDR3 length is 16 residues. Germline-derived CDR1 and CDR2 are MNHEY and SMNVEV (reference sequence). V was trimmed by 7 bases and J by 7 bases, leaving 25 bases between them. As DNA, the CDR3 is TGTGCCAGCATCATGGGGGTCGGGGCGGGAAAGGGTGAAGCTTTCTTT. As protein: CASIMGVGAGKGEAFF.

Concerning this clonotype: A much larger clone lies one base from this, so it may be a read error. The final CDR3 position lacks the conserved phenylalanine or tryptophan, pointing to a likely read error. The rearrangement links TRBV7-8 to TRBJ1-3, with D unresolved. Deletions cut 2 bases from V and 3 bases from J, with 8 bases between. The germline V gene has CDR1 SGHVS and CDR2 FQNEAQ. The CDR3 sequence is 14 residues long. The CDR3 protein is CASSLTQNGNTIYL. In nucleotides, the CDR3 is TGTGCCAGCAGCTTAACCCAAAATGGAAACACCATATATTTG.

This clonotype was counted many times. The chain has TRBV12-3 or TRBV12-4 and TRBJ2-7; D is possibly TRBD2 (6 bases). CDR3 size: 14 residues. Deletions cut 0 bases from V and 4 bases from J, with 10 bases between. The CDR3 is CASSLAGEEYEQYF. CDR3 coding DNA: TGTGCCAGCAGTTTAGCAGGGGAGGAATACGAGCAGTACTTC.

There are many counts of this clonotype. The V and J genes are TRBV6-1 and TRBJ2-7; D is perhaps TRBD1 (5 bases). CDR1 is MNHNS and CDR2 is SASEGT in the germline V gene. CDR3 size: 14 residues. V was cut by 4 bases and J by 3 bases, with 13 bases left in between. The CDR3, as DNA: TGTGCCAGCAGTGTTGCAGACAGCTTCTACGAGCAGTACTTC. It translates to CASSVADSFYEQYF.

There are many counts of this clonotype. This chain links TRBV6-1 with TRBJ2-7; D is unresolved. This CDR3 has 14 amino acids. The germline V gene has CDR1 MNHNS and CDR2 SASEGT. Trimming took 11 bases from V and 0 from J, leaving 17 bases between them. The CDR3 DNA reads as TGTGCCGGCCGCTGGGCTCCTACCTCCTACGAGCAGTACTTC. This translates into CAGRWAPTSYEQYF.

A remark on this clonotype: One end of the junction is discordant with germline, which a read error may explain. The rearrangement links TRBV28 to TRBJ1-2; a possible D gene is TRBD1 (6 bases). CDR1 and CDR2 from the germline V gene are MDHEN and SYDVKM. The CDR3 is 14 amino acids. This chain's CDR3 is CASSLQTGFYGYSF. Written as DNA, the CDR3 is TGTGCCAGCAGTCTCCAGACAGGATTCTATGGCTACAGCTTC.

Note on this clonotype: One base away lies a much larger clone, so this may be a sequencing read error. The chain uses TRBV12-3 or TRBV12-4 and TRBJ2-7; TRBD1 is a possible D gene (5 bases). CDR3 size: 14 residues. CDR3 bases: TGTGCCAGCTGTTTGGTGGACAACCTCTACGAGCAGTACTTC. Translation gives CASCLVDNLYEQYF.

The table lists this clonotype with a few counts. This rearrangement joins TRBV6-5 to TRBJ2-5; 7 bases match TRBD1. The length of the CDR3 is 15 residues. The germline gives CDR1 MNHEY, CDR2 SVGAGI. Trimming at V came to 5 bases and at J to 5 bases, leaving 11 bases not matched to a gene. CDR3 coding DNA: TGTGCCAGCAGTCTACACAGGGGCACCGGGGAGACCCAGTACTTC. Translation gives CASSLHRGTGETQYF.